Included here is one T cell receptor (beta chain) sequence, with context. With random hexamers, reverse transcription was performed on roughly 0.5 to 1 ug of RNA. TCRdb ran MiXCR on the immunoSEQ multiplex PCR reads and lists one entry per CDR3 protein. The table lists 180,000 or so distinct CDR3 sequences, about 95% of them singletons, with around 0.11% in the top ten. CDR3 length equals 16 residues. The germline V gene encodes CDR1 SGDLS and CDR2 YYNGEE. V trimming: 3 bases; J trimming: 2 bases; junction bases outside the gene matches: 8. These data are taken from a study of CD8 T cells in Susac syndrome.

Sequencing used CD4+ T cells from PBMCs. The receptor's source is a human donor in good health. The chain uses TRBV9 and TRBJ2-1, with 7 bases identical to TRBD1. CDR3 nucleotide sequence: TGTGCCAGCAGCGGGTCCTCCGGGACAGCCTACAATGAGCAGTTCTTC. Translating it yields CASSGSSGTAYNEQFF.